These 10 T cell receptor beta chains share one sample of origin, sequenced in a study of regulatory T cells in long-lasting Graves disease. iRepertoire HTBI primers and Arm-PCR of CDR3 regions built TCR beta libraries. From the multiplex PCR reads, TCRdb called clonotypes with MiXCR, one entry per CDR3 protein. The data hold approximately 690,000 distinct CDR3 sequences, with approximately 29% observed a single time. Described time point: persistent/refractory GD, antithyroid drugs over 5 years with positive TRAb. PBMCs were the source of the RNA used for TCR sequencing. The material was peripheral blood mononuclear cells (PBMCs), obtained when the disease was refractory, from a patient treated with antithyroid drugs. These receptor sequences come from a female donor with Graves disease.

This clonotype was counted a few times. The chain has TRBV12-3 or TRBV12-4 and TRBJ2-5; 7 bases align to TRBD2. The CDR3 runs 14 residues. Unmatched junction bases numbered 10, after V lost 7 bases and J lost 5 bases. CDR3 DNA: TGTGCCAGCACCCTGGGGGGGGGACGGGAGACCCAGTACTTC. Residues: CASTLGGGRETQYF.

This clonotype was seen more than once but under ten times. This chain connects TRBV5-6 to TRBJ1-1; 9 bases map to TRBD1. The CDR3 is 12 amino acids. J was trimmed by 12 bases and V by 6 bases; bases with no gene match: 9. Germline lookup yields CDR1 SGHDT and CDR2 YYEEEE. Here the CDR3 reads CASNEGTGKTFF. The CDR3, as DNA: TGTGCCAGCAACGAGGGGACAGGGAAAACTTTCTTT.

In DNA form, the CDR3 reads TGTGCCAGCAGCTCTCTTAGCGGCCCTGGGGCCAACGTCCTGACTTTC. Translating gives CASSSLSGPGANVLTF. This chain links TRBV11-2 with TRBJ2-6; possible D gene TRBD2, 6 bases. CDR1 and CDR2 (germline): SGHAT, FQNNGV. The CDR3 is 16 amino acids. Trimming took 4 bases from V and 2 from J, leaving 12 bases between them.

In its sample, this clonotype was seen a few times. The chain joins TRBV4-1 to TRBJ1-2; 8 bases map to TRBD1. Germline CDR1 is MGHRA and CDR2 is YSYEKL. The CDR3 length is 15 residues. With 0 bases clipped from V and 7 bases from J, the junction kept 7 bases outside the gene matches. The CDR3 sequence: CASSQEDRGLAGYTF. The CDR3 bases are TGCGCCAGCAGCCAAGAAGACAGGGGATTGGCTGGCTACACCTTC.

This clonotype was detected once. V gene TRBV20-1 combines with J gene TRBJ1-2; 9 nucleotides align to TRBD1. This CDR3 region has 15 residues. Germline assignment: CDR1 DFQATT and CDR2 SNEGSKA (reference sequence). V shed 3 bases, J shed 5 bases, and the junction held 10 bases outside the gene matches. The CDR3 coding sequence is TGCAGTGCTAGTCTACAGGGGGCATTGTCTTATGGCTACACCTTC. The encoded protein is CSASLQGALSYGYTF.

The rearrangement uses TRBV6-2 or TRBV6-3 and TRBJ1-4; D might be TRBD1 (6 bases). V gave up 4 bases and J gave up 8 bases, with 20 bases separating them. Germline CDR1 is MNHEY and CDR2 is SVGEGT. This CDR3 is 16 amino acids long. This CDR3 reads CASSSIQGLEGEKLFF. The DNA for the CDR3 is TGTGCCAGCAGTTCGATTCAGGGGCTGGAGGGCGAAAAACTGTTTTTT.

The DNA of the CDR3 is TGTGCCAGCAGTCCTATGCAGGGGGTCGGGACTGAAGCTTTCTTT. Translated: CASSPMQGVGTEAFF. The rearrangement links TRBV12-3 or TRBV12-4 to TRBJ1-1; TRBD1 matches 7 bases. V trimming: 5 bases; J trimming: 5 bases; junction bases outside the gene matches: 11. The CDR3 loop spans 15 amino acids.

As concerns this clonotype: Here the CDR3 omits its conserved ending phenylalanine or tryptophan, so a read error is the likely source. This chain joins TRBV12-5 and TRBJ1-5; the D gene is possibly TRBD1 (6 bases). Germline CDR1 and CDR2: LGHNT and FRNRAP. The CDR3 has 16 amino acids. V was trimmed by 5 bases and J by 4 bases, leaving 18 bases between them. The CDR3 spells CASGPAGGGRNQPQHL. CDR3 nucleotide sequence: TGTGCTAGTGGTCCCGCCGGGGGGGGGCGAAATCAGCCCCAGCATCTT.

This clonotype was counted ten times or more. The rearrangement uses TRBV12-3 or TRBV12-4 and TRBJ2-7, with 7 positions matching TRBD2. J was trimmed by 0 bases and V by 6 bases; bases with no gene match: 8. There are 15 residues in the CDR3. In nucleotides, the CDR3 is TGTGCCAGCAGCGCGGGACTACTAAGCTCCTACGAGCAGTACTTC. It translates to CASSAGLLSSYEQYF.

The table lists this clonotype with a few counts. The V and J genes are TRBV12-3 or TRBV12-4 and TRBJ1-5, with D possibly TRBD1 on 6 matching bases. Trimming stripped 8 bases from V and 0 bases from J, with 14 bases between. The CDR3 runs to 15 residues. The CDR3 DNA is TGTGCCAGCTCCCCAGCAGGGGATAGCAATCAGCCCCAGCATTTT. Protein: CASSPAGDSNQPQHF.